This TCR beta chain was retrieved from a study of shared clonotypes between healthy human individuals. Overall study findings and caveats: In having few donors, the study represented limited genetic and exposure-history diversity.

The protocol was immunoSEQ multiplex PCR, while the TCRdb copy is restricted to in-frame clones and leaves out a portion. The data show over 950,000 clones, about 72% seen once. This clone was observed a few times. Its target is not known. CDR3 length: 16 amino acids. The V gene's germline CDR1 is ENHRY and CDR2 SYGVKD. Trimming cost V 6 bases and J 1 base; bases outside gene matches: 7. This TCR came from a man aged 18 to 29 in good health. Some clones in this sample may be carry-over from other donors' samples. This chain links TRBV10-3 with TRBJ1-3; 9 positions match TRBD1. Sequenced material: memory CD4+ T cells from PBMCs. The subset is: CD45RA-negative fraction. Here the CDR3 DNA reads TGTGCCATCAGGCCGGGACAGGGAACTTCTGGAAACACCATATATTTT. This encodes CAIRPGQGTSGNTIYF.